This T cell receptor beta chain emerged from a study of blood T cell repertoires in COVID-19. About the study: The United States, Italy and Spain supplied acute and convalescent COVID-19 samples.

Sequencing used immunoSEQ multiplex PCR; TCRdb keeps in-frame clones, though not all of them. The sample lists about 180,000 clones, about three quarters seen once, with about 25% in the top ten. After removal of 7 bases from V and 4 bases from J, the junction contained 8 bases not matched to a gene. The CDR3 is 14 amino acids. CDR1 and CDR2 from the germline V gene are MNHEY and SVGAGI. The receptor was derived from a woman in her seventies with acute or convalescent COVID-19. Material for sequencing was peripheral blood. The chain uses TRBV6-5 and TRBJ1-1, with 8 bases lining up with TRBD1. The CDR3 coding sequence is TGTGCCAGCAATATCGACAGGGGAGGCACTGAAGCTTTCTTT. Translation gives CASNIDRGGTEAFF.